This record covers a single T cell receptor (beta chain). Germline V lookup: CDR1 MNHEY, CDR2 SMNVEV (reference sequence). V lost 8 bases to trimming and J lost 3 bases; unmatched junction nucleotides: 3. The CDR3 sequence is 12 residues long. Using immunoSEQ multiplex PCR, the repertoire was profiled, and TCRdb retains in-frame clones only, with some absent. The sample carries 40,000 to 55,000 clones, 84% recorded once. These data originate in a study of PD-L1 blockade in urothelial cancer. The diagnosis in patients was locally advanced or metastatic urothelial carcinoma. This rearrangement joins TRBV27 to TRBJ1-1; 7 bases line up with TRBD1. This clonotype originated in a man aged 35-49 years with urothelial cancer. Specimen: PBMCs, collected around atezolizumab (anti-PD-L1) treatment. CDR3 in amino acids: CASSGGDTEAFF. DNA of the CDR3: TGTGCCAGCTCAGGGGGAGACACTGAAGCTTTCTTT.